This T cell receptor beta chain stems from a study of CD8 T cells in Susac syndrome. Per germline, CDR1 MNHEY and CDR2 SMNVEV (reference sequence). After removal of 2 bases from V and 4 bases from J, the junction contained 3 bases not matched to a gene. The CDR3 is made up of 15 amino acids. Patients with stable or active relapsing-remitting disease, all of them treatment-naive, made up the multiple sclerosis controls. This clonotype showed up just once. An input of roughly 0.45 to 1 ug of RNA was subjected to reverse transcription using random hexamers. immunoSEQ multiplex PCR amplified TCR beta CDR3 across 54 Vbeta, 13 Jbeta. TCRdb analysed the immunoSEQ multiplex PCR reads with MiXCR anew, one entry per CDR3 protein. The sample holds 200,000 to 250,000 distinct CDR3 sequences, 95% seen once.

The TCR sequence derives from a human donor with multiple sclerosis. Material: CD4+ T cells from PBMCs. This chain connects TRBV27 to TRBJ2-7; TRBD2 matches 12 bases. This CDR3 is CASSLLAGGPYEQYF. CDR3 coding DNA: TGTGCCAGCAGTTTACTAGCGGGAGGGCCGTACGAGCAGTACTTC.